Detailed here is one TCR beta chain. What it binds is unknown. This specimen comes from a study of cytomegalovirus exposure and HLA in healthy donors. Points from the study as a whole: Reportedly, cytomegalovirus status was diagnosed with high sensitivity and specificity. The study labeled 150 to 200 TCR beta chains cytomegalovirus-associated.

Sequenced by immunoSEQ multiplex PCR; TCRdb stores in-frame clones only, minus some. Altogether approximately 88,000 clones are present, 84% being singletons, with the ten largest covering 9% to 13%. This CDR3 is 17 amino acids long. V lost 5 bases to trimming and J lost 0 bases; unmatched junction nucleotides: 8. The germline gives CDR1 SGHRS, CDR2 YFSETQ. Sample: PBMCs. The rearrangement uses TRBV5-1 and TRBJ1-6; 7 bases are shared with TRBD1. The receptor was isolated from a young woman in good health and CMV-seropositive. The CDR3 sequence: CASRGGTDNSYNSPLHF. The CDR3 DNA is TGCGCCAGCAGAGGCGGGACAGACAACTCCTATAATTCACCCCTCCACTTT. Drawing the rest from reference TRBV5-1 and TRBJ1-6, the complete variable domain is KAGVTQTPRYLIKTRGQQVTLSCSPISGHRSVSWYQQTPGQGLQFLFEYFSETQRNKGNFPGRFSGRQFSNSRSEMNVSTLELGDSALYLCASRGGTDNSYNSPLHFGNGTRLTVT.